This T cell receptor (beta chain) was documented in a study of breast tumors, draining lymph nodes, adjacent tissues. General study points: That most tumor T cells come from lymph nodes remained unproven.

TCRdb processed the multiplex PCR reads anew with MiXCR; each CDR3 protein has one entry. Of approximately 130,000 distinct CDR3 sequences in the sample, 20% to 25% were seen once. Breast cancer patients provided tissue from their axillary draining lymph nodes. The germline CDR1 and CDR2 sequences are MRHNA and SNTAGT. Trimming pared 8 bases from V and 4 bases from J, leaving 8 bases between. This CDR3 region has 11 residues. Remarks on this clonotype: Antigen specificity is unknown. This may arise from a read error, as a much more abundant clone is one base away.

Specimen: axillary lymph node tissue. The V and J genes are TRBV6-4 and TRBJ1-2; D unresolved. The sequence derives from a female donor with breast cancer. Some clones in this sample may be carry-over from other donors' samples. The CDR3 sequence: CASPSFYGYTF. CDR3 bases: TGTGCCAGCCCGAGTTTCTATGGCTACACCTTC.